The entry below gives a single T cell receptor (beta chain) sequence along with its context. Germline values: CDR1 SGHNT, CDR2 YENEEA. The CDR3 runs 13 residues. V was pared by 5 bases and J by 4 bases, with 4 bases of the junction left unmatched. Profiled with immunoSEQ multiplex PCR; TCRdb holds only in-frame clones, not every one. Among under 200,000 clones listed, about 91% were seen once. This entry is derived from a study of T cell responses to AZD1222 COVID-19 vaccine. The chain uses TRBV11-3 and TRBJ1-1, with 7 bases aligning to TRBD1. This sequence originates from an adult in good health. Sequenced here: peripheral blood, sampled on day 0 of AZD1222 vaccination. In nucleotides, the CDR3 is TGTGCCAGCAGCCACAGGGGTGGCACTGAAGCTTTCTTT. It codes for CASSHRGGTEAFF. Looking up the rest from reference TRBV11-3 and TRBJ1-1 gives the full variable domain: EAGVVQSPRYKIIEKKQPVAFWCNPISGHNTLYWYLQNLGQGPELLIRYENEEAVDDSQLPKDRFSAERLKGVDSTLKIQPAELGDSAVYLCASSHRGGTEAFFGQGTRLTVV.